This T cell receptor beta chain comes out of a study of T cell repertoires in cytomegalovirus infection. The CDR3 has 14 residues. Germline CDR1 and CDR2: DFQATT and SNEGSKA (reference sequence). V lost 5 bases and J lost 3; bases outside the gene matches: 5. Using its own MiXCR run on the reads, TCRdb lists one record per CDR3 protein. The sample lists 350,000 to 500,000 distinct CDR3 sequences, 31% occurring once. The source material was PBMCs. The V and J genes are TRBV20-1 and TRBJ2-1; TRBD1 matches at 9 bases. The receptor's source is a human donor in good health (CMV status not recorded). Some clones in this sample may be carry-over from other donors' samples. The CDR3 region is CSAPRDRDYNEQFF. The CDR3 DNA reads TGCAGTGCTCCCCGGGACAGGGACTACAATGAGCAGTTCTTC.